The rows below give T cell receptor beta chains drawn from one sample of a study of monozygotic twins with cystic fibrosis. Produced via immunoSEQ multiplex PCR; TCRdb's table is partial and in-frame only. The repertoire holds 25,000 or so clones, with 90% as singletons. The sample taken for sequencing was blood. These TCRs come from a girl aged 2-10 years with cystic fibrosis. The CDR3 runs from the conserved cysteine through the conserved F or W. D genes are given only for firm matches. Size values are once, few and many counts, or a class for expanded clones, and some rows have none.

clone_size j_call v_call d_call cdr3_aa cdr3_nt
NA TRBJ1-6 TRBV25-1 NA CASSAGWNNSPLHF TGTGCCAGCAGTGCGGGGTGGAATAATTCACCCCTCCACTTT
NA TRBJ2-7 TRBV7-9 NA CASSLVRGSSYEQYF TGTGCCAGCAGCTTAGTCCGGGGGAGCTCCTACGAGCAGTACTTC
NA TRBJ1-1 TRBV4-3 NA CASSQGSPARGAFF TGCGCCAGCAGCCAAGGTAGTCCAGCGCGGGGAGCTTTCTTT
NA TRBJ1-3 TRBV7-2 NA CASSLEKAIGNTIYF TGTGCCAGCAGCTTAGAAAAGGCAATTGGAAACACCATATATTTT
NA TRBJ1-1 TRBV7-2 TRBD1 CASSLGAGGNTEAFF TGTGCCAGCAGCTTAGGGGCAGGGGGGAACACTGAAGCTTTCTTT
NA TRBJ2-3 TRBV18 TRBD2 CASSPRLAGAGGTDTQYF TGTGCCAGCTCACCGAGACTAGCGGGGGCTGGGGGCACAGATACGCAGTATTTT
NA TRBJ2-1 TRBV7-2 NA CASSLVGDSIGNEQFF TGTGCCAGCAGCTTAGTAGGGGACTCCATTGGGAATGAGCAGTTCTTC
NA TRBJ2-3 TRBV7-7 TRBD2 CASSLGGGATDTQYF TGTGCCAGCAGCTTAGGCGGGGGGGCGACAGATACGCAGTATTTT
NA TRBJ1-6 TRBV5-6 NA CASSYDRGRDNSPLHF TGTGCCAGCAGCTACGACCGGGGGAGGGATAATTCACCCCTCCACTTT
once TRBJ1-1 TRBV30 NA CAWSVKSNTEAFF TGTGCCTGGAGTGTAAAATCGAACACTGAAGCTTTCTTT
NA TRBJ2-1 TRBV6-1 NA CASSEKPEGPRSYNEQFF TGTGCCAGCAGTGAGAAGCCTGAGGGGCCACGCTCCTACAATGAGCAGTTCTTC
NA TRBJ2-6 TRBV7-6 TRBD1 CASSAYPGQGEGANVLTF TGTGCCAGCAGCGCCTACCCGGGACAGGGAGAAGGGGCCAACGTCCTGACTTTC
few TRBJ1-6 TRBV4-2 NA CASSPAGLNSPLHF TGTGCCAGCAGCCCCGCAGGATTGAATTCACCCCTCCACTTT
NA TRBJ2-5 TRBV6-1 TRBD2 CASSETLAVNVGGYF TGTGCCAGCAGTGAAACACTAGCGGTTAATGTGGGAGGGTACTTC
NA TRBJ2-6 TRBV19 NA CAARTGGAGANVLTF TGTGCCGCTAGGACAGGAGGGGCTGGGGCCAACGTCCTGACTTTC
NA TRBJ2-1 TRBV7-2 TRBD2 CASSLALAGGEDEQFF TGTGCCAGCAGCTTAGCGCTAGCGGGGGGGGAGGATGAGCAGTTCTTC
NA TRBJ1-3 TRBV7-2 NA CASSRVAGDARSGNTIYF TGTGCCAGCAGTCGCGTTGCAGGGGACGCCCGCTCTGGAAACACCATATATTTT
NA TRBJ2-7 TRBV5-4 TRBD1 CASSLPGTGTYEQYF TGTGCCAGCAGCCTCCCCGGGACAGGAACCTACGAGCAGTACTTC
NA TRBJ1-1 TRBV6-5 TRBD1 CASSYSDRDTEAFF TGTGCCAGCAGTTACTCGGACAGGGACACTGAAGCTTTCTTT
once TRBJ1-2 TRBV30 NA CAWRGASYGYTF TGTGCCTGGAGAGGGGCCAGCTATGGCTACACCTTC
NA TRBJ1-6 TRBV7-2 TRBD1 CASSLGLKDRHNSPLHF TGTGCCAGCAGCTTGGGCCTTAAGGACAGGCATAATTCACCCCTCCACTTT
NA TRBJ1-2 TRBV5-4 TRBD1 CASSVTGENYGYTF TGTGCCAGCAGCGTGACAGGGGAAAACTATGGCTACACCTTC
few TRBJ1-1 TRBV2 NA CASSVWGFTEAFF TGTGCCAGCTCAGTTTGGGGGTTTACTGAAGCTTTCTTT
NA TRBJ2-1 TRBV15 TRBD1 CATSREGQGWEQFF TGTGCCACCAGCAGAGAAGGACAGGGGTGGGAGCAGTTCTTC
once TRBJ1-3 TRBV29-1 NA CSVSGGGLSGNTIYF TGCAGCGTTTCGGGCGGGGGCCTCTCTGGAAACACCATATATTTT
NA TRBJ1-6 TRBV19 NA CASSMGSPSYNSPLHF TGTGCCAGTAGTATGGGATCTCCCTCCTATAATTCACCCCTCCACTTT
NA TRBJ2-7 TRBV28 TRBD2 CASSLATSGTSLYEQYF TGTGCCAGCAGTTTAGCGACTAGCGGGACCTCTCTCTACGAGCAGTACTTC
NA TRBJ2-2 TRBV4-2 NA CASSPQRRNTGELFF TGTGCCAGCAGCCCCCAGAGGAGGAATACCGGGGAGCTGTTTTTT
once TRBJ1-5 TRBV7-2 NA CASSLVGGYSNQPQHF TGTGCCAGCAGCTTAGTTGGCGGTTATAGCAATCAGCCCCAGCATTTT
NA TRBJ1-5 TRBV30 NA CAFRDPGLFSGPQHF TGTGCCTTCCGGGACCCAGGCCTATTTAGCGGGCCCCAGCATTTT
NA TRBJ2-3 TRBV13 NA CASSLRIGAFTDTQYF TGTGCCAGCAGCTTAAGAATAGGGGCTTTCACAGATACGCAGTATTTT
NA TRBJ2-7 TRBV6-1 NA CASSESTAYEQYF TGTGCCAGCAGTGAGTCCACAGCCTACGAGCAGTACTTC
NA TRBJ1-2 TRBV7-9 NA CASSLWSTATNYGYTF TGTGCCAGCAGCTTATGGTCGACAGCCACTAACTATGGCTACACCTTC
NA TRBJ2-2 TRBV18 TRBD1 CASSPDRGGTGELFF TGTGCCAGCTCACCTGACAGGGGTGGCACCGGGGAGCTGTTTTTT
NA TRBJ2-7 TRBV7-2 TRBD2 CASSLAQTSMNEQYF TGTGCCAGCAGCTTAGCGCAGACTAGCATGAACGAGCAGTACTTC
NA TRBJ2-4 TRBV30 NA CAWKGQKNIQYF TGTGCCTGGAAGGGTCAGAAAAACATTCAGTACTTC
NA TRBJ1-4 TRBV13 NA CASSFKGVTPNEKLFF TGTGCCAGCAGCTTCAAGGGGGTTACCCCTAATGAAAAACTGTTTTTT
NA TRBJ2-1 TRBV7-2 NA CASSLGRGSRGSEQFF TGTGCCAGCAGCTTAGGGAGGGGAAGCAGGGGGAGTGAGCAGTTCTTC
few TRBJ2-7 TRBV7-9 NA CASSLMGASGEQYF TGTGCCAGCAGCCTCATGGGGGCGTCGGGAGAGCAGTACTTC
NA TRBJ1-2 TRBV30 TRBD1 CAWTGGDGYTF TGTGCCTGGACAGGGGGCGATGGCTACACCTTC
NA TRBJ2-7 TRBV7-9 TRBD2 CASSLAGAGAYEQYF TGTGCCAGCAGCTTAGCGGGTGCGGGAGCCTACGAGCAGTACTTC
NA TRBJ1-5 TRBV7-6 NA CASSPRQLLNQPQHF TGTGCCAGCAGCCCCAGACAGCTCCTGAATCAGCCCCAGCATTTT
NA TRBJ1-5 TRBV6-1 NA CASSEPGLKNQPQHF TGTGCCAGCAGTGAGCCTGGATTGAAAAATCAGCCCCAGCATTTT
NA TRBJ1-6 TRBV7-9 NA CASSRVGGNSPLHF TGTGCCAGCAGCCGGGTGGGAGGTAATTCACCCCTCCACTTT
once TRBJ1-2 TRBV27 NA CASSLRGSYGYTF TGTGCCAGCAGTTTAAGGGGATCCTATGGCTACACCTTC
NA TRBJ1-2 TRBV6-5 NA CASSWGDYGYTF TGTGCCAGCAGTTGGGGTGACTATGGCTACACCTTC
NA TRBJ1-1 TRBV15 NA CATSIPGAGQSFF TGTGCCACCAGCATTCCGGGAGCAGGACAGTCATTCTTT
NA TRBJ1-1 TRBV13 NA CASSSSPPIGITEAFF TGTGCCAGCAGCTCATCCCCACCGATTGGAATAACTGAAGCTTTCTTT
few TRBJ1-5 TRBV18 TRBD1 CASSPGQGIQPQHF TGTGCCAGCTCACCGGGACAGGGGATACAGCCCCAGCATTTT
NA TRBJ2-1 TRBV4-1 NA CASSQDPPSYNEQFF TGCGCCAGCAGCCAAGATCCCCCCTCCTACAATGAGCAGTTCTTC
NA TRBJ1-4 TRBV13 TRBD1 CASSLGGTGLEKLFF TGTGCCAGCAGCTTAGGAGGGACAGGGCTTGAAAAACTGTTTTTT
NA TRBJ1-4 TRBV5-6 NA CASSFDVGAEKLFF TGTGCCAGCAGCTTCGACGTCGGGGCGGAAAAACTGTTTTTT
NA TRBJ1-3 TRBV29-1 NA CSVEDKGAGNTIYF TGCAGCGTTGAAGATAAAGGGGCTGGAAACACCATATATTTT
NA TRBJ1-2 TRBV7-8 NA CASSLELYYGYTF TGTGCCAGCAGCTTAGAACTCTACTATGGCTACACCTTC